Reported below is one TCR beta chain. This record belongs to a study of T cell changes during pregnancy in multiple sclerosis. Repertoires were generated with immunoSEQ multiplex PCR, while TCRdb's copy carries only in-frame clones and drops some. The sample lists more than 90,000 clones, 80% to 95% occurring once. This CDR3 contains 15 residues. Trimming cost V 4 bases and J 3 bases; bases outside gene matches: 8. Germline CDR1 is SGHRS and CDR2 is YFSETQ. The clonotype comes from a female donor with multiple sclerosis, enrolled in a pregnancy study. The source material was peripheral blood, sampled in the third trimester of pregnancy. V is TRBV5-1 and J is TRBJ1-1; 8 bases fit TRBD1. CDR3 in amino acids: CASSGRTGRDTEAFF. CDR3 DNA sequence: TGCGCCAGCAGCGGGCGGACAGGGAGGGACACTGAAGCTTTCTTT.